This T cell receptor (beta chain) emerged from a study of cytomegalovirus exposure and HLA in healthy donors. Study-wide findings and caveats: Per a prior analysis, the majority of TCR beta V segments were productive roughly 90% or roughly 30% of the time.

Primers: 60 Vbeta forward and 13 Jbeta reverse. Method: immunoSEQ multiplex PCR; TCRdb's copy keeps in-frame clones and lacks some. The table lists 110,000 to 150,000 clones, 80% to 90% of them singletons. The CDR3 consists of 15 residues. Germline V gene data show CDR1 as MNHEY and CDR2 as SMNVEV (reference sequence). V gave up 4 bases and J gave up 1 base; unmatched junction bases: 2. Turning to this clone: The antigen is unknown. Other nucleotide sequences in the sample specify the same CDR3.

This TCR was recovered from a middle-aged woman in good health and CMV-seropositive. What was sequenced was PBMCs. This rearrangement joins TRBV27 to TRBJ2-3, with 10 nucleotides matching TRBD1. The DNA for the CDR3 is TGTGCCAGCAGTTCTGGACAGGGGGGCACAGATACGCAGTATTTT. Amino acids: CASSSGQGGTDTQYF.